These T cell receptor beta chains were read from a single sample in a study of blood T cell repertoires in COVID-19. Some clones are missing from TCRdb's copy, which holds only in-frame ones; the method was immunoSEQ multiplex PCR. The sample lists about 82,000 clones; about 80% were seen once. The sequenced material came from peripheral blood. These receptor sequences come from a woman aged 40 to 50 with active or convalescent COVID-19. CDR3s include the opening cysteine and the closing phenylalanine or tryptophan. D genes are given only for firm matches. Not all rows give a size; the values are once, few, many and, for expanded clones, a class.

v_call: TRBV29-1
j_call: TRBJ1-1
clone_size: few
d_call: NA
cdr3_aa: CSVAQYEAFF
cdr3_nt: TGCAGCGTTGCCCAGTATGAAGCTTTCTTT

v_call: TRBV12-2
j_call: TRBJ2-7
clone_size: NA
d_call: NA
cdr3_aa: CASRSQDRGREQYF
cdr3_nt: TGTGCAAGTCGCTCCCAGGACAGGGGGCGAGAGCAGTACTTC

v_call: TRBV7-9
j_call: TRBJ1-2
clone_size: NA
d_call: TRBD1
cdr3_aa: CASSLGTASRGGYTF
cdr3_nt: TGTGCCAGCAGCTTGGGGACAGCCTCCAGGGGTGGCTACACCTTC

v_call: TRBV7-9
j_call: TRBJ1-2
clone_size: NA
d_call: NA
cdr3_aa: CASSLSFGYTF
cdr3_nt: TGTGCCAGCAGCTTGTCTTTTGGCTACACCTTC

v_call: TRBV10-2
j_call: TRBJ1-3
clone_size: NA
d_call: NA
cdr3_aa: CASSESRTRNTIYF
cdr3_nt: TGCGCCAGCAGTGAGTCTCGGACACGAAACACCATATATTTT

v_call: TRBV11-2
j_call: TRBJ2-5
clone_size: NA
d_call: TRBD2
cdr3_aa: CASRPLASGGQWETQYF
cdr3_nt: TGTGCCAGCCGCCCGCTGGCCAGCGGGGGCCAATGGGAGACCCAGTACTTC

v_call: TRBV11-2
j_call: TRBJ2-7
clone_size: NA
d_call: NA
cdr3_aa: CASSPRVYEQYF
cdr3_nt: TGTGCCAGCAGCCCGAGAGTCTACGAGCAGTACTTC

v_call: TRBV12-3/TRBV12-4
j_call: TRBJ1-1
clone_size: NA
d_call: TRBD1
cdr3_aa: CASSAEGAEAFF
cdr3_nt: TGTGCCAGCAGTGCTGAGGGGGCCGAAGCTTTCTTT

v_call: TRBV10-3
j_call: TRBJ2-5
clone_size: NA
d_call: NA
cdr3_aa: CAISAQVYQETQYF
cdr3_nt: TGTGCCATCAGTGCGCAGGTGTACCAAGAGACCCAGTACTTC

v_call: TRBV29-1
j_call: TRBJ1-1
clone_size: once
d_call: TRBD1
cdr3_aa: CSVAHTGGTEAFF
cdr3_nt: TGCAGCGTTGCTCATACAGGGGGAACTGAAGCTTTCTTT

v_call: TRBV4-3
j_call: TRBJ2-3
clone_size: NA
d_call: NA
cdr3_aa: CASSQTGNTDTQYF
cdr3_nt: TGCGCCAGCAGCCAAACAGGGAACACAGATACGCAGTATTTT

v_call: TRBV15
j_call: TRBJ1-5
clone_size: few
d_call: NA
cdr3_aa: CATTTGIGSNQPQHF
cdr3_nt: TGTGCCACCACCACAGGGATTGGGAGCAATCAGCCCCAGCATTTT

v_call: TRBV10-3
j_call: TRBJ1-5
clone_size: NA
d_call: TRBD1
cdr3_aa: CAISEPGQGDQPQHF
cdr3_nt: TGTGCCATCAGTGAACCGGGACAGGGGGATCAGCCCCAGCATTTT

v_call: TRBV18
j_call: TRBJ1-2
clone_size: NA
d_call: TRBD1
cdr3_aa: CASSPDRDNYGYTF
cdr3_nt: TGTGCCAGCTCACCGGACAGGGATAACTATGGCTACACCTTC

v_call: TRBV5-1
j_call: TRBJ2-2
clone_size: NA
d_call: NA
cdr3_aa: CASSELLDSTGELFF
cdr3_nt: TGCGCCAGCAGCGAGCTTCTAGACAGCACCGGGGAGCTGTTTTTT